The 26 T cell receptor beta chains listed next were all sequenced from one sample in a study of identifying expanded T cells in peripheral blood. Generated by immunoSEQ multiplex PCR, the TCRdb table keeps only in-frame clones and is missing some. The sample shows some 100,000 clones, approximately 88% of them seen only once. The sequencing sample was made of blood. The receptors stem from a person aged 18 to 70 in good health.

The rearrangement links TRBV19 to TRBJ1-2, with no clear D. From germline, CDR1 is LNHDA and CDR2 SQIVND (reference sequence). The CDR3 totals 14 residues. Trimming took off 0 bases at V and 8 bases at J, with 13 bases between the two ends. DNA of the CDR3: TGTGCCAGTAGTATAGATCTCCAGCCACAAGGCTACACCTTC. Translating it yields CASSIDLQPQGYTF. The complete variable domain, with remaining parts taken from reference TRBV19 and TRBJ1-2, reads DGGITQSPKYLFRKEGQNVTLSCEQNLNHDAMYWYRQDPGQGLRLIYYSQIVNDFQKGDIAEGYSVSREKKESFPLTVTSAQKNPTAFYLCASSIDLQPQGYTFGSGTRLTVV.

The chain uses TRBV5-1 and TRBJ2-5; perhaps TRBD2 as D (7 bases). CDR3 length equals 16 residues. V lost 1 base to trimming and J lost 5 bases, with 18 bases between them. CDR1 is SGHRS, CDR2 YFSETQ, per germline. The CDR3 DNA is TGCGCCAGCAGCTTGCAACCAACGGGGGGCCTGGAGACCCAGTACTTC. Translated: CASSLQPTGGLETQYF.

The gene calls are TRBV4-1 and TRBJ2-5; the match to TRBD1 covers 8 bases. Germline CDR1 MGHRA, CDR2 YSYEKL. J gave up 4 bases and V 0 bases, and 7 bases lay outside the gene matches. CDR3 length equals 16 residues. The CDR3 bases are TGCGCCAGCAGCCAAGATGGAGGACAGGGTGGAGAGACCCAGTACTTC. Encoded protein: CASSQDGGQGGETQYF.

This chain joins TRBV5-1 and TRBJ1-1; TRBD1 aligns across 9 bases. The J segment lost 6 bases and the V segment lost 4 bases, leaving 10 bases of the junction unmatched. The CDR3 is 15 residues long. Germline V CDR1 and CDR2: SGHRS, YFSETQ. The CDR3 region has the DNA TGCGCCAGCAGCACATTACAGGGGGCGAGCCCTGAAGCTTTCTTT. Protein sequence: CASSTLQGASPEAFF.

The V gene is TRBV27, the J gene TRBJ1-1, with TRBD1 as a possible D gene (6 bases). CDR3 length equals 15 residues. CDR1 and CDR2 (germline): MNHEY, SMNVEV (reference sequence). The V and J ends lost 2 bases and 4 bases respectively, with 14 bases between them. CDR3 DNA: TGTGCCAGCAGTTTAAAATCAGGGGTGATCACTGAAGCTTTCTTT. As protein: CASSLKSGVITEAFF.

J is TRBJ2-7 and V is TRBV19, with D possibly matching TRBD2 (5 bases). Germline lookup yields CDR1 LNHDA and CDR2 SQIVND (reference sequence). Trimming stripped 3 bases from V and 3 bases from J, with 12 bases between. The CDR3 spans 14 residues. The CDR3 here is CASSIGIANYEQYF. CDR3 DNA: TGTGCCAGTAGTATCGGGATTGCAAACTACGAGCAGTACTTC.

J is TRBJ2-1 and V is TRBV14, with D perhaps matching TRBD1 (6 bases). Germline CDR1 SGHDN, CDR2 FVKESK. The V end was cut by 5 bases, the J end by 0 bases, with 17 bases between. This CDR3 has 17 residues. The CDR3 loop reads CASSTHREFRSYNEQFF. In nucleotides, the CDR3 is TGTGCCAGCAGCACCCACAGGGAGTTCCGCTCCTACAATGAGCAGTTCTTC.

This chain connects TRBV18 to TRBJ2-4, with 9 bases that match TRBD1. The CDR3 runs to 15 residues. The germline gives CDR1 KGHSH, CDR2 LQKENI. The V gene end was trimmed by 3 bases and the J gene end by 7 bases; junction bases not matched to a gene: 7. The CDR3 DNA reads TGTGCCAGCTCACCCGGGACAGGGAAGGGGAACATTCAGTACTTC. It yields the protein CASSPGTGKGNIQYF.

This rearrangement joins TRBV7-2 to TRBJ2-1, with TRBD2 as a possible D gene (6 bases). V lost 1 base and J 2 bases, leaving 9 bases between the germline ends. Germline CDR1 and CDR2: SGHTA and FQGNSA. This CDR3 is 15 amino acids long. The CDR3 coding sequence is TGTGCCAGCAGCTTAGACGGGAGCCCCTACAATGAGCAGTTCTTC. Amino acid sequence: CASSLDGSPYNEQFF.

CDR3 nucleotide sequence: TGTGCCAGCAGGGAGTTGGGCGGGGTGGCCCAGCATTTT. Translated, it gives CASRELGGVAQHF. The chain couples TRBV27 to TRBJ1-5; D not certain. Germline CDR1 reads MNHEY; CDR2 reads SMNVEV (reference sequence). This CDR3 is built from 13 residues. The germline V and J ends were trimmed by 6 bases and 11 bases, with 17 bases remaining between them.

The chain recombines TRBV7-9 with TRBJ1-1, with 7 nucleotides matching TRBD1. Trimming at V came to 5 bases and at J to 0 bases, leaving 6 bases not matched to a gene. Germline assignment: CDR1 SEHNR and CDR2 FQNEAQ (reference sequence). The CDR3 extends over 15 amino acids. For the CDR3, the DNA is TGTGCCAGCAGCACCGGACAGGTTTTGAACACTGAAGCTTTCTTT. Translation gives CASSTGQVLNTEAFF.

This chain links TRBV7-3 with TRBJ2-5, with D maybe TRBD2 (6 bases). Per the germline V gene, CDR1 is SGHTA and CDR2 is FQGTGA. There are 14 residues in the CDR3. The ends were cut back, 5 bases at V and 2 bases at J, with 12 bases in the middle. CDR3 region: CASSPGTRQETQYF. In DNA, the CDR3 is TGTGCCAGCAGCCCAGGGACTCGGCAAGAGACCCAGTACTTC.

V gene TRBV6-1 combines with J gene TRBJ2-7; D is unresolved. Trimming removed 0 bases from V and 0 bases from J, with 12 bases in between. The germline CDR1 and CDR2 sequences are MNHNS and SASEGT. This CDR3 comprises 16 residues. The CDR3 region has the DNA TGTGCCAGCAGTGAAGCGGGGTTAGATTTCTCCTACGAGCAGTACTTC. Its translation: CASSEAGLDFSYEQYF.

The chain recombines TRBV6-5 with TRBJ2-2, with D uncertain. Germline V lookup: CDR1 MNHEY, CDR2 SVGAGI. This CDR3 is built from 14 residues. Trimming removed 2 bases at V and 2 bases at J, with 6 bases between. The CDR3 nucleotides read TGTGCCAGCAGTTACCAGTTTAACACCGGGGAGCTGTTTTTT. Amino acids: CASSYQFNTGELFF.

V and J are TRBV7-2 and TRBJ2-1; 7 bases map to TRBD1. The germline CDR1 and CDR2 sequences are SGHTA and FQGNSA. This CDR3 spans 18 amino acids. J gave up 7 bases and V 0 bases, and 15 bases lay outside the gene matches. This CDR3 is CASSLARGGYVVLNEQFF. DNA for the CDR3: TGTGCCAGCAGCTTAGCGCGAGGGGGCTATGTAGTTTTAAATGAGCAGTTCTTC.

The J gene is TRBJ1-2, the V gene TRBV5-4; D gene ambiguous. Germline CDR1 reads SGHNT; CDR2 reads YYREEE (reference sequence). The V end lost 3 bases, the J end lost 4 bases, and 19 bases lay between the germline ends. The CDR3 consists of 16 residues. The CDR3 reads CASSSRTNRSIYGYTF. The CDR3, as DNA: TGTGCCAGCAGCTCCCGGACGAACCGGAGTATCTATGGCTACACCTTC.

V and J are TRBV5-1 and TRBJ1-2; 11 bases are a match to TRBD1. J was trimmed by 7 bases and V by 4 bases; bases with no gene match: 9. From germline, CDR1 is SGHRS and CDR2 YFSETQ. There are 15 residues in the CDR3. CDR3 loop: CASSEWTGGSGGYTF. Here the CDR3 DNA reads TGCGCCAGCAGCGAATGGACAGGGGGCTCCGGTGGCTACACCTTC.

The chain links TRBV11-3 to TRBJ2-7, with D unclear. In germline, CDR1 is SGHNT, CDR2 YENEEA. V gave up 5 bases and J gave up 1 base, with 15 bases separating them. The CDR3 length is 15 residues. The CDR3, as DNA: TGTGCCAGCAGCCTACGACGGACCCTTTCCTACGAGCAGTACTTC. It yields the protein CASSLRRTLSYEQYF.

This sequence joins TRBV15 and TRBJ1-1; D not resolved. The CDR3 is 15 amino acids. V was clipped by 9 bases and J by 5 bases, with 22 bases between them. CDR1 is LNHNV and CDR2 is YYDKDF in the germline V gene (reference sequence). The CDR3 sequence: CATTRIDPRGTEAFF. Here the CDR3 DNA reads TGTGCCACGACGCGGATAGACCCACGGGGAACTGAAGCTTTCTTT.

This chain uses TRBV7-2 with TRBJ2-7, with 12 positions matching TRBD1. CDR3 length: 14 residues. The V gene end was trimmed by 5 bases and the J gene end by 6 bases; junction bases not matched to a gene: 5. Germline lookup yields CDR1 SGHTA and CDR2 FQGNSA. CDR3 residues: CASSLGQGAGEQYF. The CDR3 DNA reads as TGTGCCAGCAGCCTGGGACAGGGGGCGGGCGAGCAGTACTTC.

This clone is a singleton in its sample. This chain connects TRBV15 to TRBJ1-2; unclear D gene. Germline CDR1 is LNHNV and CDR2 is YYDKDF (reference sequence). CDR3 length: 11 residues. The V and J ends lost 1 base and 5 bases respectively, with 2 bases between them. CDR3 sequence: CATSRGYGYTF. CDR3 DNA sequence: TGTGCCACCAGCAGAGGGTATGGCTACACCTTC.

The V call is TRBV27, the J call TRBJ1-4, with D possibly being TRBD1 (6 bases). Per germline, CDR1 MNHEY and CDR2 SMNVEV (reference sequence). V was clipped by 3 bases and J by 10 bases, with 15 bases between them. The CDR3 extends over 14 amino acids. The CDR3 DNA sequence: TGTGCCAGCAGTTTGGATTGGGGGGCAGGAAAACTGTTTTTT. The encoded protein is CASSLDWGAGKLFF.

J is TRBJ2-6 and V is TRBV5-4; 9 bases map to TRBD1. The CDR3 sequence is 18 residues long. Germline V gives CDR1 SGHNT, CDR2 YYREEE (reference sequence). Unmatched junction bases numbered 8, after V lost 4 bases and J lost 0 bases. The CDR3 is CASSETDRGRSGANVLTF. In nucleotides, the CDR3 is TGTGCCAGCAGCGAGACGGACAGGGGCCGCTCTGGGGCCAACGTCCTGACTTTC.

This clone was seen once. This chain links TRBV5-4 with TRBJ2-3, with 8 bases identical to TRBD2. Trimming removed 4 bases from V and 4 bases from J; junction bases left unmatched: 8. This CDR3 contains 15 residues. Germline V gene lookup returns CDR1 SGHNT and CDR2 YYREEE (reference sequence). The CDR3 loop is CASSAGGASADTQYF. The CDR3, as DNA: TGTGCCAGCAGCGCCGGGGGGGCCAGCGCAGATACGCAGTATTTT. The variable domain in full, completed from reference TRBV5-4 and TRBJ2-3, reads ETGVTQSPTHLIKTRGQQVTLRCSSQSGHNTVSWYQQALGQGPQFIFQYYREEENGRGNFPPRFSGLQFPNYSSELNVNALELDDSALYLCASSAGGASADTQYFGPGTRLTVL.

This rearrangement joins TRBV4-3 to TRBJ2-7, with a possible D match to TRBD2 (6 bases). V dropped 4 bases and J dropped 0 bases, with 16 bases sitting between them. The CDR3 has 16 residues. From germline, CDR1 is LGHNA and CDR2 YSLEER. CDR3 in amino acids: CASSLRLDSLSYEQYF. CDR3 bases: TGCGCCAGCAGCCTCAGACTAGACAGTCTCTCCTACGAGCAGTACTTC.

The genes are TRBV7-9 and TRBJ1-1; possibly TRBD1 for D (5 bases). The CDR3 spans 14 residues. Germline V lookup: CDR1 SEHNR, CDR2 FQNEAQ (reference sequence). V dropped 4 bases and J dropped 4 bases, with 13 bases sitting between them. The CDR3 DNA follows: TGTGCCAGCAGCTCCAAGGTGGGGGGCACTGAAGCTTTCTTT. It translates to CASSSKVGGTEAFF.